This T cell receptor beta chain was identified in a study of cytomegalovirus exposure and HLA in healthy donors. Study conclusions and caveats: The authors later found TCR association rates varying by HLA locus, with DRB1 most and HLA-C fewest.

Germline V gene data show CDR1 as SNHLY and CDR2 as FYNNEI. The junction had 3 bases not matched to a gene; V was cut back by 0 bases and J by 4 bases. This CDR3 has 15 residues. Primers included in the PCR were 60 Vbeta and 13 Jbeta primers. Libraries were prepared by immunoSEQ multiplex PCR; TCRdb keeps only in-frame clonotypes and omits some of them. Of under 250,000 clones in the sample, around 80% were seen once. To note about this clone: Its antigen is unidentified.

This receptor was identified in a male donor in good health and CMV-seronegative. Sequencing was performed on PBMCs. J is TRBJ2-5 and V is TRBV2, with 9 bases identical to TRBD2. For the CDR3, the DNA is TGTGCCAGCAGTGAAGCGCGAGCGGGAGGAGAGACCCAGTACTTC. Its translation is CASSEARAGGETQYF.